This T cell receptor (beta chain) derives from a study of CD8+CD57+ T cells in acquired aplastic anemia. For the study at large: Isolated CD4+ and CD8+ cells, once sorted, yielded DNA averaging roughly 3.2 ug.

Regarding the study as a whole: Around 29 CD8+ CDR3 sequences were shared between patients and controls.

Sequencing involved patients with CD8+CD57+ cell expansion previously shown by flow cytometry. Every patient presented with severe acquired aplastic anemia. Patients were treatment-naive when blood was sampled. Genomic DNA provided the template from which TCR beta VDJ and CDR3 profiles were obtained. Each CDR3 protein is one row after TCRdb ran MiXCR on the reads. The sample yields more than 150,000 distinct CDR3 sequences, nearly 50% seen once. This CDR3 is built from 12 residues. Trimming took 4 bases from V and 10 from J; bases not matched to a gene: 8. The germline V gene encodes CDR1 SQVTM and CDR2 ANQGSEA. As to this clonotype: Antigen: not known.

This chain uses TRBV29-1 with TRBJ2-7; 9 positions match TRBD1. Input material: sorted CD4+, CD8+, or CD8+CD57+ T cells (not recorded which) from PBMCs. The origin of this receptor is a human donor with aplastic anemia. In DNA form, the CDR3 reads TGCAGCGTTGCAGACAGGGGGGTCGGTCAGTACTTC. Residues: CSVADRGVGQYF.